The T cell receptor beta chain under discussion was sequenced for a study of cytomegalovirus exposure and HLA in healthy donors. Some clones are missing from TCRdb's copy, which holds only in-frame ones; the method was immunoSEQ multiplex PCR. The sample carries about 56,000 clones, around 93% recorded once. As regards this clone: Its specificity is not known.

The study's findings and limits: According to reports, the classifier identified cytomegalovirus status with high specificity and sensitivity.

The CDR3 contains 14 residues. Trimming took off 3 bases at V and 5 bases at J, with 11 bases between the two ends. CDR1 and CDR2 from the germline V gene are MGHRA and YSYEKL. The clonotype comes from a woman aged 18-29 years in good health and CMV-seropositive. The chain employs TRBV4-1 and TRBJ2-1; D uncertain. Sequencing used PBMCs. The CDR3 nucleotides are TGCGCCAGCAGCCACGGAGAGCGCGACAATGAGCAGTTCTTC. It specifies CASSHGERDNEQFF.